The 14 T cell receptor beta chains listed next were all sequenced from one sample in a study of T cell repertoires in cytomegalovirus infection. A single record per CDR3 protein comes from TCRdb applying MiXCR to the reads. The data hold about 180,000 distinct CDR3 sequences, with 13% to 15% observed a single time. The specimen sequenced was PBMCs. These receptors all stem from a human donor in good health (CMV status not recorded). Some clones in this sample may be carry-over from other donors' samples.

J is TRBJ1-4 and V is TRBV7-2, with 9 bases matching TRBD1. Per germline, CDR1 SGHTA and CDR2 FQGNSA. The CDR3 extends over 14 amino acids. V was pared by 5 bases and J by 7 bases, with 5 bases of the junction left unmatched. CDR3 coding DNA: TGTGCCAGCAGCCCGGGACAGGGCGCTGAAAAACTGTTTTTT. This encodes CASSPGQGAEKLFF.

CDR3 sequence reads: CSAGGARDTEAFF. The CDR3 DNA reads as TGCAGTGCTGGAGGCGCAAGGGACACTGAAGCTTTCTTT. V is TRBV20-1 and J is TRBJ1-1, with D hard to call. Germline-derived CDR1 and CDR2 are DFQATT and SNEGSKA (reference sequence). Trimming pared 5 bases from V and 3 bases from J, leaving 13 bases between. The CDR3 contains 13 residues.

Notes on this clonotype: Given a much more abundant clone one base away, this may be a read error. V gene TRBV11-2 combines with J gene TRBJ2-1; D ambiguous. Germline V gene lookup returns CDR1 SGHAT and CDR2 FQNNGV. The CDR3 is 13 amino acids. V lost 2 bases, J lost 9 bases, and 11 bases lay in between. CDR3 coding DNA: TGTGCCAGCAGCTTATCGGTTTCGAGTGAGCAGTTCTTC. Translating it yields CASSLSVSSEQFF. The full variable domain, completed using reference TRBV11-2 and TRBJ2-1, is EAGVAQSPRYKIIEKRQSVAFWCNPISGHATLYWYQQILGQGPKLLIQFQNNGVVDDSQLPKDRFSAERLKGVDSTLKIQPAKLEDSAVYLCASSLSVSSEQFFGPGTRLTVL.

This clonotype came up many times. The genes are TRBV7-9 and TRBJ2-7; tentatively, D is TRBD2 (6 bases). The CDR3 runs to 14 residues. V was pared by 5 bases and J by 2 bases, with 13 bases between. The germline V gene has CDR1 SEHNR and CDR2 FQNEAQ (reference sequence). This CDR3 is CASSHGGATYEQYF. Here the CDR3 DNA reads TGTGCCAGCAGCCACGGAGGGGCAACCTACGAGCAGTACTTC.

This clonotype occurred many times. V gene TRBV12-3 or TRBV12-4 combines with J gene TRBJ1-4, with 7 bases identical to TRBD1. V lost 6 bases and J lost 5; bases outside the gene matches: 9. The CDR3 runs 15 residues. CDR3 amino acids: CASSPGQDRNEKLFF. The CDR3 DNA reads as TGTGCCAGCAGCCCCGGACAGGACCGAAATGAAAAACTGTTTTTT.

This clonotype occurred many times. The chain employs TRBV6-5 and TRBJ2-7; 8 bases are shared with TRBD1. J gave up 1 base and V 0 bases, and 2 bases lay outside the gene matches. Germline V gives CDR1 MNHEY, CDR2 SVGAGI. The CDR3 contains 15 residues. CDR3 nucleotides: TGTGCCAGCAGTTACTCGCGGGACAGGTCCTACGAGCAGTACTTC. This encodes CASSYSRDRSYEQYF.

A single count supports this clonotype. The rearrangement uses TRBV12-3 or TRBV12-4 and TRBJ1-1, with a possible D match to TRBD1 (5 bases). The CDR3 covers 19 residues. Between the trimmed V and J ends, which lost 0 bases and 1 base, there was a span of 21 bases. The CDR3 loop reads CASSLALPGPPPGNTEAFF. CDR3 sequence (DNA): TGTGCCAGCAGTTTAGCGTTACCGGGACCGCCTCCAGGGAACACTGAAGCTTTCTTT.

This clonotype was seen more than once but under ten times. The V call is TRBV28, the J call TRBJ1-5, with 11 bases fitting TRBD1. The germline V gene has CDR1 MDHEN and CDR2 SYDVKM. This CDR3 region has 14 residues. Germline trimming cut 8 bases from V and 7 bases from J; bases unmatched to any gene: 7. CDR3 sequence reads: CASRGTGGWQPQHF. CDR3 DNA sequence: TGTGCCAGCCGAGGGACAGGGGGATGGCAGCCCCAGCATTTT. The full variable domain, in which reference TRBV28 and TRBJ1-5 provide the parts outside the CDR3, is DVKVTQSSRYLVKRTGEKVFLECVQDMDHENMFWYRQDPGLGLRLIYFSYDVKMKEKGDIPEGYSVSREKKERFSLILESASTNQTSMYLCASRGTGGWQPQHFGDGTRLSIL.

This clonotype was detected only a few times. This chain joins TRBV20-1 and TRBJ1-3; TRBD1 matches at 10 bases. Germline V gene sequence: CDR1 DFQATT, CDR2 SNEGSKA (reference sequence). This CDR3 spans 15 amino acids. J lost 4 bases, V lost 5 bases, and 8 bases had no gene match. Written as DNA, the CDR3 is TGCAGTGCTCAGAGACAGGGGGCGGGCGGAAACACCATATATTTT. Protein sequence: CSAQRQGAGGNTIYF.

This clonotype has a handful of counts. The rearrangement links TRBV2 to TRBJ1-1; weak D call: TRBD1 (5 bases). The V and J ends lost 7 bases and 1 base respectively, with 13 bases between them. This CDR3 spans 14 amino acids. CDR1 SNHLY and CDR2 FYNNEI come from the germline V gene. The CDR3 sequence: CASKFEGKNTEAFF. The CDR3 DNA is TGTGCCAGCAAATTCGAGGGGAAGAACACTGAAGCTTTCTTT.

This clonotype was observed at least ten times. The rearrangement uses TRBV6-5 and TRBJ2-1; possible D gene TRBD2, 7 bases. Germline V gene lookup returns CDR1 MNHEY and CDR2 SVGAGI. This CDR3 contains 15 residues. The V gene lost 2 bases and the J gene lost 7 bases, with 15 bases spanning the gap. In nucleotides, the CDR3 is TGTGCCAGCAGTTACGGGGGGGCAGTTAAGAATGAGCAGTTCTTC. It translates to CASSYGGAVKNEQFF.

The chain's CDR3 is CSVEGRLNTEAFF. The DNA of the CDR3 is TGCAGCGTTGAAGGACGTCTGAACACTGAAGCTTTCTTT. The V gene is TRBV29-1, the J gene TRBJ1-1; the D is unclear. Trimming left V 1 base short and J 0 bases short, with 6 bases between. This CDR3 has 13 amino acids. Germline V gene lookup returns CDR1 SQVTM and CDR2 ANQGSEA.

The genes are TRBV19 and TRBJ1-1; a weak D match, TRBD1 (5 bases). Trimming stripped 7 bases from V and 1 base from J, with 13 bases between. The CDR3 loop spans 14 amino acids. Looked up from germline, CDR1 is LNHDA and CDR2 is SQIVND (reference sequence). The CDR3, as DNA: TGTGCCAGTAATCTCGAGGGGAGGAACACTGAAGCTTTCTTT. This sequence encodes CASNLEGRNTEAFF.

This clonotype was seen repeatedly, ten times or more. V gene TRBV7-3 combines with J gene TRBJ2-1; 7 bases fit TRBD2. The J segment lost 5 bases and the V segment lost 5 bases, leaving 15 bases of the junction unmatched. The CDR3 is 17 residues long. Looked up from germline, CDR1 is SGHTA and CDR2 is FQGTGA. DNA for the CDR3: TGTGCCAGCAGCGTTAACAACCGACTAGCTGGGGACAATGAGCAGTTCTTC. This sequence encodes CASSVNNRLAGDNEQFF.